The clone carrying this TCR gamma chain was found a few times. This sample is part of a study of gamma-delta chains in newborns, infants, children. Overall study: Microbial exposure reportedly drives polyclonal innate γδ T cell expansion after birth.

TCRdb re-called clones from the reads using CATT. The sample consists of under 1,200 gamma-chain clones, roughly 4% of them appearing once. The CDR3 length is 17 residues. The V gene end was trimmed by 3 bases and the J gene end by 4 bases; junction bases not matched to a gene: 6. Germline V gives CDR1 GITISATS, CDR2 ISYDGTV (reference sequence). The sequencing input was blood. This clonotype originated in a child who was a newborn, infant or young child, either healthy, febrile or measles-vaccinated (not recorded which). V usage is TRGV9 and J usage is TRGJP. The CDR3 protein is CALWELPQELGKKIKVF. The CDR3, as DNA: TGTGCCTTGTGGGAGCTCCCTCAAGAGTTGGGCAAAAAAATCAAGGTATTT.